The clone carrying this T cell receptor (beta chain) was observed a handful of times. Its matching antigen is unknown. The record originates from a study of beta chain features in type 1 diabetes. Whole-study context: The number of sorted cells examined across all samples was 107,917,701.

Study observations and caveats: A closer apparent resemblance between naive, central memory and Treg TCRB repertoires was seen in patients than in healthy donors.

Investigators reverse transcribed all isolated RNA, so they sequenced expressed TCRB transcripts. The repertoire was sequenced with immunoSEQ multiplex PCR; TCRdb's copy has only in-frame clones and lacks some. The table includes about 360,000 clones, roughly 12% detected once. Germline V CDR1 and CDR2: SGHTA, FQGNSA. This CDR3 contains 16 residues. V lost 2 bases, J lost 2 bases, and 12 bases lay in between. The chain joins TRBV7-2 to TRBJ2-2; maybe TRBD1 (6 bases). The sequence came from a man aged 18-30 years in good health. Sequences were obtained from naive CD4+ T cells from blood. CDR3 residues: CASSLSGTHNTGELFF. The DNA for the CDR3 is TGTGCCAGCAGCTTATCCGGGACACATAACACCGGGGAGCTGTTTTTT. Complete variable domain (other parts from reference TRBV7-2 and TRBJ2-2): GAGVSQSPSNKVTEKGKDVELRCDPISGHTALYWYRQSLGQGLEFLIYFQGNSAPDKSGLPSDRFSAERTGGSVSTLTIQRTQQEDSAVYLCASSLSGTHNTGELFFGEGSRLTVL.